This T cell receptor beta chain was recorded in a study of cytomegalovirus exposure and HLA in healthy donors. Primers for the PCR totalled 60 Vbeta and 13 Jbeta. The table came from immunoSEQ multiplex PCR; TCRdb's copy has only in-frame clones and leaves some out. The data show some 120,000 clones, with 70% seen just once and around 9% held by the top ten. V shed 5 bases, J shed 5 bases, and the junction held 8 bases outside the gene matches. Germline V gene lookup returns CDR1 SGHTA and CDR2 FQGNSA. This CDR3 has 15 residues. The sample was PBMCs. The sequence was obtained from a man aged 30-40 years in good health and CMV-seropositive. The chain uses TRBV7-2 and TRBJ1-4, with TRBD1 matching over 7 bases. This CDR3 reads CASSRKGGANEKLFF. The CDR3 DNA follows: TGTGCCAGCAGCCGTAAAGGGGGCGCGAATGAAAAACTGTTTTTT.